Below are 32 T cell receptor beta chains sequenced from a single sample in a study of regulatory dendritic cells for organ transplantation. Sorted subsets were CFSE-labeled and cultured four to six days with allogeneic dendritic cells. Repertoires were generated with immunoSEQ multiplex PCR, while TCRdb's copy carries only in-frame clones and drops some. The data hold some 10,000 clones, with 85% to 90% observed a single time. Antigen specificity for these receptors is unknown. Source material: naive CD8+ T cells from blood cultured with dendritic cells. Subset here: CD45RA+ naive T cells. Receptors originate from a human donor in good health.

The chain combines TRBV10-3 with TRBJ2-1; D call uncertain. Trimming pared 3 bases from V and 7 bases from J, leaving 13 bases between. Germline V lookup: CDR1 ENHRY, CDR2 SYGVKD. The CDR3 is 14 residues long. The chain's CDR3 is CAISEGDLGNEQFF. The DNA for the CDR3 is TGTGCCATCAGTGAAGGAGATCTTGGGAATGAGCAGTTCTTC.

This chain uses TRBV7-9 with TRBJ2-7; D unresolved. V dropped 6 bases and J dropped 0 bases, with 6 bases sitting between them. Germline lookup yields CDR1 SEHNR and CDR2 FQNEAQ (reference sequence). This CDR3 spans 12 amino acids. DNA for the CDR3: TGTGCCAGCAGACAGAGCTCCTACGAGCAGTACTTC. This encodes CASRQSSYEQYF.

The rearrangement uses TRBV7-9 and TRBJ2-7; a possible D gene is TRBD1 (6 bases). The germline V and J ends were trimmed by 2 bases and 3 bases, with 20 bases remaining between them. Germline loops: CDR1 SEHNR, CDR2 FQNEAQ (reference sequence). The CDR3 totals 17 residues. The CDR3 bases are TGTGCCAGCAGCTTACCGACAGGCGGGCCCATCCGCTACGAGCAGTACTTC. It yields the protein CASSLPTGGPIRYEQYF.

The gene calls are TRBV4-2 and TRBJ2-3; 12 bases line up with TRBD2. This CDR3 comprises 17 residues. V shed 0 bases and J 6 bases; nucleotides not matched to a gene: 7. CDR1 and CDR2 from the germline V gene are LGHNA and YNFKEQ. The CDR3 loop is CASSQDGLAGGPDTQYF. As DNA, the CDR3 is TGTGCCAGCAGCCAAGATGGGCTAGCGGGGGGGCCGGATACGCAGTATTTT.

The V call is TRBV4-1, the J call TRBJ2-5, with D possibly TRBD2 on 6 matching bases. This CDR3 has 14 amino acids. Trimming pared 2 bases from V and 3 bases from J, leaving 10 bases between. The germline V gene has CDR1 MGHRA and CDR2 YSYEKL. This CDR3 reads CASSQIGGEETQYF. CDR3 coding DNA: TGCGCCAGCAGCCAAATAGGCGGGGAAGAGACCCAGTACTTC.

This chain connects TRBV27 to TRBJ2-7; tentatively, D is TRBD1 (6 bases). The CDR3 contains 13 residues. V lost 5 bases to trimming and J lost 3 bases, with 11 bases between them. Per germline, CDR1 MNHEY and CDR2 SMNVEV (reference sequence). The CDR3 region has the DNA TGTGCCAGCAGTCCGGACAGAGTCTACGAGCAGTACTTC. As protein: CASSPDRVYEQYF.

The chain couples TRBV7-9 to TRBJ1-2, with 9 bases lining up with TRBD1. This CDR3 is built from 15 residues. The germline gives CDR1 SEHNR, CDR2 FQNEAQ (reference sequence). Trimming cost V 5 bases and J 7 bases; bases outside gene matches: 11. This chain's CDR3 is CASSPQVQGASGYTF. Here the CDR3 DNA reads TGTGCCAGCAGCCCCCAGGTACAGGGGGCGAGTGGCTACACCTTC.

Here the CDR3 reads CASSLDIHRETQYF. CDR3 DNA: TGTGCCAGCAGCTTAGATATTCATCGGGAGACCCAGTACTTC. This chain uses TRBV7-9 with TRBJ2-5, with no clear D. This CDR3 has 14 residues. The V and J ends lost 1 base and 5 bases respectively, with 11 bases between them. Germline assignment: CDR1 SEHNR and CDR2 FQNEAQ (reference sequence).

The V call is TRBV30, the J call TRBJ1-1; possible D gene TRBD1, 6 bases. Germline V gene sequence: CDR1 GTSNPN, CDR2 SVGIG (reference sequence). Trimming removed 5 bases at V and 2 bases at J, with 18 bases between. The CDR3 runs to 15 residues. The CDR3 coding sequence is TGTGCCTGGGGAGTGGAGGACAGCCCCAACACTGAAGCTTTCTTT. Its translation is CAWGVEDSPNTEAFF.

The chain has TRBV27 and TRBJ2-7; no clear D. The ends were cut back, 4 bases at V and 3 bases at J, with 13 bases in the middle. The CDR3 has 14 residues. CDR1 is MNHEY and CDR2 is SMNVEV in the germline V gene (reference sequence). The CDR3 DNA reads as TGTGCCAGCAGTTCCCTCTCTTACGTCTACGAGCAGTACTTC. Translating it yields CASSSLSYVYEQYF.

This chain links TRBV27 with TRBJ2-1, with D possibly being TRBD2 (5 bases). The CDR3 loop spans 14 amino acids. Per the germline V gene, CDR1 is MNHEY and CDR2 is SMNVEV (reference sequence). Trimming left V 7 bases short and J 0 bases short, with 10 bases between. The CDR3 nucleotides are TGTGCCAGCACCTCCGGGGTCTCCTACAATGAGCAGTTCTTC. Its protein product is CASTSGVSYNEQFF.

The chain carries TRBV6-1 and TRBJ1-1; tentative D call: TRBD1 (5 bases). The CDR3 sequence is 15 residues long. V gave up 5 bases and J gave up 0 bases, with 13 bases separating them. The germline V gene has CDR1 MNHNS and CDR2 SASEGT. The CDR3 sequence: CASSSYRSMNTEAFF. The DNA for the CDR3 is TGTGCCAGCAGTAGTTACAGGAGCATGAACACTGAAGCTTTCTTT.

V is TRBV10-3 and J is TRBJ2-1, with D perhaps TRBD1 or TRBD2 (8 bases each). The germline gives CDR1 ENHRY, CDR2 SYGVKD. The CDR3 totals 20 residues. V shed 5 bases and J shed 4 bases, with 30 bases lying between them. This chain's CDR3 is CAISPGQGFSGGKVYNEQFF. As DNA, the CDR3 is TGTGCCATCAGTCCCGGACAGGGATTCTCGGGGGGGAAGGTATACAATGAGCAGTTCTTC.

The chain links TRBV10-3 to TRBJ1-2; D call uncertain. This CDR3 region has 13 residues. The V and J ends lost 6 bases and 5 bases respectively, with 13 bases between them. CDR1 and CDR2 from the germline V gene are ENHRY and SYGVKD. In DNA, the CDR3 is TGTGCCATCAGCTCCATTACACGTTATGGCTACACCTTC. It yields the protein CAISSITRYGYTF.

The CDR3 reads CASSLAGTGGREQYF. The CDR3 region has the DNA TGTGCCAGCAGCTTAGCCGGGACAGGGGGTCGCGAGCAGTACTTC. The rearrangement links TRBV11-2 to TRBJ2-7, with 11 nucleotides matching TRBD1. The CDR3 is made up of 15 amino acids. V was clipped by 1 base and J by 6 bases; unmatched bases: 5. Germline V gives CDR1 SGHAT, CDR2 FQNNGV. Variable domain in full (rest from reference TRBV11-2 and TRBJ2-7): EAGVAQSPRYKIIEKRQSVAFWCNPISGHATLYWYQQILGQGPKLLIQFQNNGVVDDSQLPKDRFSAERLKGVDSTLKIQPAKLEDSAVYLCASSLAGTGGREQYFGPGTRLTVT.

This clone turned up a few times. This sequence joins TRBV27 and TRBJ1-2; possible D gene TRBD1, 6 bases. This CDR3 has 13 amino acids. Germline loops: CDR1 MNHEY, CDR2 SMNVEV (reference sequence). Trimming pared 6 bases from V and 3 bases from J, leaving 11 bases between. For the CDR3, the DNA is TGTGCCAGCAGCCGGACAGAGTACTATGGCTACACCTTC. Its translation: CASSRTEYYGYTF.

The rearrangement links TRBV27 to TRBJ2-5, with D unresolved. Germline-derived CDR1 and CDR2 are MNHEY and SMNVEV (reference sequence). The CDR3 spans 16 residues. Trimming left V 3 bases short and J 1 base short, with 15 bases between. Here the CDR3 DNA reads TGTGCCAGCAGTTTCTCCCGTTCCCCATTCCAAGAGACCCAGTACTTC. Protein: CASSFSRSPFQETQYF.

The chain carries TRBV11-2 and TRBJ2-1; the match to TRBD1 covers 7 bases. This CDR3 comprises 12 residues. Germline values: CDR1 SGHAT, CDR2 FQNNGV. Losses at the gene ends were 4 bases for V and 9 bases for J; bases not matched to a gene: 3. This chain's CDR3 is CASSSQGSEQFF. In nucleotides, the CDR3 is TGTGCCAGCAGCTCACAGGGGTCTGAGCAGTTCTTC. The full variable domain, with the rest looked up from reference TRBV11-2 and TRBJ2-1, is EAGVAQSPRYKIIEKRQSVAFWCNPISGHATLYWYQQILGQGPKLLIQFQNNGVVDDSQLPKDRFSAERLKGVDSTLKIQPAKLEDSAVYLCASSSQGSEQFFGPGTRLTVL.

The J gene is TRBJ2-3, the V gene TRBV11-2, with 11 nucleotides matching TRBD1. Trimming removed 5 bases from V and 5 bases from J; junction bases left unmatched: 9. Germline loops: CDR1 SGHAT, CDR2 FQNNGV. This CDR3 has 16 residues. The CDR3 is CASSQQGQGAKDTQYF. Here the CDR3 DNA reads TGTGCCAGCAGCCAACAAGGACAGGGGGCAAAAGATACGCAGTATTTT.

The gene calls are TRBV19 and TRBJ2-7; a weak D match, TRBD2 (6 bases). The CDR3 runs to 15 residues. The V and J ends lost 5 bases and 0 bases respectively, with 14 bases between them. Germline assignment: CDR1 LNHDA and CDR2 SQIVND (reference sequence). CDR3 residues: CASSWDFPSSYEQYF. For the CDR3, the DNA is TGTGCCAGTAGTTGGGACTTTCCGAGCTCCTACGAGCAGTACTTC.

This clone was detected only once. The J gene is TRBJ2-5, the V gene TRBV7-9; 9 bases align to TRBD2. V lost 4 bases and J lost 4; bases outside the gene matches: 10. This CDR3 spans 16 amino acids. The germline CDR1 and CDR2 sequences are SEHNR and FQNEAQ (reference sequence). The CDR3 sequence is CASSSNSGRTGETQYF. The DNA for the CDR3 is TGTGCCAGCAGCTCAAATAGCGGGAGAACGGGAGAGACCCAGTACTTC. The full variable domain, with the rest looked up from reference TRBV7-9 and TRBJ2-5, is DTGVSQNPRHKITKRGQNVTFRCDPISEHNRLYWYRQTLGQGPEFLTYFQNEAQLEKSRLLSDRFSAERPKGSFSTLEIQRTEQGDSAMYLCASSSNSGRTGETQYFGPGTRLLVL.

This chain connects TRBV6-5 to TRBJ2-7; possibly TRBD1 or TRBD2 for D (5 bases each). The CDR3 spans 14 residues. Germline-derived CDR1 and CDR2 are MNHEY and SVGAGI. Trimming stripped 2 bases from V and 7 bases from J, with 15 bases between. The CDR3 sequence: CASSYGGDGVEQYF. In DNA form, the CDR3 reads TGTGCCAGCAGTTACGGGGGAGATGGGGTGGAGCAGTACTTC.

The V gene is TRBV9, the J gene TRBJ2-7; D not resolved. This CDR3 is built from 14 residues. Trimming shortened V by 4 bases and J by 2 bases, and 13 bases separated the two germline ends. CDR1 SGDLS and CDR2 YYNGEE come from the germline V gene. The CDR3 here is CASSPTSLTYEQYF. The DNA for the CDR3 is TGTGCCAGCAGCCCCACGTCTCTGACCTACGAGCAGTACTTC.

V usage is TRBV5-6 and J usage is TRBJ1-1; D unresolved. The V end lost 4 bases, the J end lost 10 bases, and 14 bases lay between the germline ends. Germline CDR1 is SGHDT and CDR2 is YYEEEE. The CDR3 has 12 residues. The CDR3 reads CASSRDGALAFF. DNA of the CDR3: TGTGCCAGCAGCCGCGACGGCGCTTTAGCTTTCTTT.

This clone was picked up a small number of times. V gene TRBV18 combines with J gene TRBJ1-1; D remains unclear. This CDR3 has 14 residues. With 2 bases removed from V and 1 base from J, the gap between germline ends came to 8 bases. CDR1 and CDR2 from the germline V gene are KGHSH and LQKENI. This chain's CDR3 is CASSPERTNTEAFF. In DNA form, the CDR3 reads TGTGCCAGCTCACCAGAACGGACGAACACTGAAGCTTTCTTT.

This chain joins TRBV11-1 and TRBJ2-2; 8 bases align to TRBD2. The V gene end was trimmed by 5 bases and the J gene end by 4 bases; junction bases not matched to a gene: 9. The CDR3 runs 16 residues. Germline CDR1 SGHAT, CDR2 FQDESV (reference sequence). The CDR3 region is CASSPRRGASTGELFF. The CDR3 nucleotides are TGTGCCAGCAGCCCCCGGCGGGGGGCCTCCACCGGGGAGCTGTTTTTT.

This sequence joins TRBV7-2 and TRBJ2-5; D uncertain. Trimming pared 2 bases from V and 5 bases from J, leaving 15 bases between. Germline V gives CDR1 SGHTA, CDR2 FQGNSA. There are 15 residues in the CDR3. CDR3 sequence: CASSLIERPWETQYF. The CDR3 DNA is TGTGCCAGCAGCTTAATAGAGCGCCCGTGGGAGACCCAGTACTTC.

The chain joins TRBV23-1 to TRBJ1-1; unclear D gene. TRBV23-1 is an open reading frame, and its role is uncertain. This CDR3 has 18 residues. V gave up 3 bases and J gave up 2 bases, with 22 bases separating them. CDR3 DNA sequence: TGCGCCAGCAGTCACCCGGGCATTCCCGGAGGCCCCAACACTGAAGCTTTCTTT. The encoded protein is CASSHPGIPGGPNTEAFF.

The V call is TRBV4-1, the J call TRBJ2-2; either TRBD1 or TRBD2 may fit D (6 bases each). Germline assignment: CDR1 MGHRA and CDR2 YSYEKL. V gave up 1 base and J gave up 4 bases, with 19 bases separating them. The CDR3 is 18 amino acids. The CDR3 nucleotides are TGCGCCAGCAGCCAAGTGGGGGGCCGGGGGATGCTCACCGGGGAGCTGTTTTTT. Protein sequence: CASSQVGGRGMLTGELFF.

This sequence joins TRBV6-6 and TRBJ1-1; TRBD1 matches at 7 bases. The V gene end was trimmed by 8 bases and the J gene end by 5 bases; junction bases not matched to a gene: 8. The CDR3 is made up of 13 amino acids. Germline values: CDR1 MNHNY, CDR2 SVGAGI (reference sequence). The CDR3 DNA sequence: TGTGCCAGCGGAGAGGGGGCGGGGACTGAAGCTTTCTTT. It yields the protein CASGEGAGTEAFF.

This chain links TRBV7-2 with TRBJ1-2, with no clear D. The CDR3 sequence is 14 residues long. V shed 4 bases and J shed 3 bases, with 12 bases lying between them. CDR1 and CDR2 (germline): SGHTA, FQGNSA. The CDR3 reads CASSSDVGDYGYTF. As DNA, the CDR3 is TGTGCCAGCAGCTCGGACGTCGGGGACTATGGCTACACCTTC.

This chain joins TRBV7-3 and TRBJ2-5; tentatively, D is TRBD1 or TRBD2 (6 bases each). Trimming took 1 base from V and 4 from J, leaving 13 bases between them. The germline V gene has CDR1 SGHTA and CDR2 FQGTGA. CDR3 size: 15 residues. The chain's CDR3 is CASSLRGAEGETQYF. CDR3 nucleotides: TGTGCCAGCAGCTTAAGGGGGGCTGAGGGAGAGACCCAGTACTTC.